The clone carrying this TCR beta chain showed up just a few times. Its antigen is as yet unknown. This record belongs to a study of beta chain features in type 1 diabetes. Overall study: Cell yields, gender and age were comparable in patients and healthy donors.

The entirety of the isolated RNA underwent reverse transcription, so expressed TCRB transcripts were sequenced. Only in-frame clones appear in the TCRdb table, and some are missing; sequencing was by immunoSEQ multiplex PCR. The sample shows more than 300,000 clones, around 13% of them seen only once. Study observations and caveats: There was no resolution here of whether HLA type influences TCRB rearrangement. Shortening that was moderate but significant affected the TCRB CDR3s of Type 1 diabetes patients in all four CD4+ subsets. It was possible that PCR favored shorter templates, equally so in patients and controls.

Every donor provided one heparinised blood draw, which averaged approximately 100 mL. Trimming shortened V by 0 bases and J by 6 bases, and 12 bases separated the two germline ends. CDR3 length: 13 residues. The germline CDR1 and CDR2 sequences are GTSNPN and SVGIG (reference sequence). The receptor's source is a woman younger than 35 with type 1 diabetes. Sequenced sample: naive CD4+ T cells from blood. The V call is TRBV30, the J call TRBJ2-7; D unresolved. The CDR3 is CAWSVGPSGEQYF. The CDR3 region has the DNA TGTGCCTGGAGTGTTGGTCCCTCGGGCGAGCAGTACTTC. The full variable domain, with the rest looked up from reference TRBV30 and TRBJ2-7, is SQTIHQWPATLVQPVGSPLSLECTVEGTSNPNLYWYRQAAGRGLQLLFYSVGIGQISSEVPQNLSASRPQDRQFILSSKKLLLSDSGFYLCAWSVGPSGEQYFGPGTRLTVT.